Sequencing of this T cell receptor (beta chain) was carried out in a study of blood T cell repertoires in COVID-19. Study in general: COVID-19 samples from acute and convalescent phases originated in the United States, Italy and Spain.

V shed 2 bases and J shed 6 bases, with 15 bases lying between them. Germline CDR1 is SGHRS and CDR2 is YFSETQ. The CDR3 covers 15 residues. Seattle's cohort entered during active infection and was followed longitudinally. Profiling relied on immunoSEQ multiplex PCR, and the TCRdb table lists in-frame clones only, not all of them. The data hold about 170,000 clones, with around 90% observed a single time. This chain links TRBV5-1 with TRBJ2-1, with TRBD2 as a possible D gene (6 bases). This receptor was identified in a man between 18 and 35 years old with COVID-19, enrolled during active disease. Sequencing was carried out using peripheral blood. CDR3 DNA sequence: TGCGCCAGCAGCTTTTACGGGGAGGCCCGCAATGAGCAGTTCTTC. Protein sequence: CASSFYGEARNEQFF.